These T cell receptor beta chains were read from a single sample in a study of cytomegalovirus exposure and HLA in healthy donors. The protocol was immunoSEQ multiplex PCR, while the TCRdb copy is restricted to in-frame clones and leaves out a portion. The data hold over 85,000 clones, with approximately 88% observed a single time. The specimen was PBMCs. Receptors originate from a woman between 18 and 30 years old in good health and CMV-seropositive. Both conserved end residues are part of each CDR3. Each record gives: D gene, V gene, J gene, clone size, CDR3 DNA, CDR3 protein. The D gene is left open where the match is weak. Size values are once, few and many counts, or a class for expanded clones, and some rows have none.

>TRBD1|TRBV11-2|TRBJ2-1|-
TGTGCCAGCAGCTCGACAGGGCAAGGGGGAAGAGAGCAGTTCTTC
CASSSTGQGGREQFF
>-|TRBV5-5|TRBJ2-7|-
TGTGCCAGCAGCTTCCCTGGACTTCCCTACGAGCAGTACTTC
CASSFPGLPYEQYF
>-|TRBV7-9|TRBJ2-3|-
TGTGCCAGCAGCCCCTTTGTTGCGGGGGCCACAGATACGCAGTATTTT
CASSPFVAGATDTQYF
>TRBD2|TRBV25-1|TRBJ2-1|-
TGTGCCAGCAGATTCGGGGGGTACAATGAGCAGTTCTTC
CASRFGGYNEQFF
>TRBD1|TRBV19|TRBJ1-5|few
TGTGCCAGTAGTATGCAACAGGGGGCAAATCAGCCCCAGCATTTT
CASSMQQGANQPQHF
>TRBD2|TRBV4-1|TRBJ2-7|-
TGCGCCAGCAGACTCGGACTAGCGGGTCTCTCCTACGAGCAGTACTTC
CASRLGLAGLSYEQYF
>-|TRBV4-1|TRBJ1-6|-
TGCGCCAGCAGCCTAGAGGGCAGCCCCTTTAATTCACCCCTCCACTTT
CASSLEGSPFNSPLHF
>-|TRBV29-1|TRBJ1-1|-
TGCAGCGTTTTGGCGACGATGGGAGGAGCTTTCTTT
CSVLATMGGAFF
>TRBD1|TRBV9|TRBJ1-4|-
TGTGCCAGCAGTACCACAGGGGCAGTAATTACTAATGAAAAACTGTTTTTT
CASSTTGAVITNEKLFF
>-|TRBV27|TRBJ1-5|-
TGTGCCAGCAGTTTATACAGGGAGCAGCCCCAGCATTTT
CASSLYREQPQHF
>-|TRBV4-1|TRBJ2-7|-
TGCGCCAGCAGCCCTACAGGGCATGGGTACGAGCAGTACTTC
CASSPTGHGYEQYF
>-|TRBV7-6|TRBJ2-1|once
TGTGCCAGCAGCTTCAACGGGATAGACAATGAGCAGTTCTTC
CASSFNGIDNEQFF
>-|TRBV18|TRBJ1-3|once
TGTGCCAGCTCATTGGAGAGCTCTGGAAACACCATATATTTT
CASSLESSGNTIYF
>-|TRBV10-3|TRBJ1-6|-
TGTGCCATCAGTGCAGGGGTCAATTCACCCCTCCACTTT
CAISAGVNSPLHF
>-|TRBV30|TRBJ1-1|few
TGTGCCTGGAGTGTTTCTAACACTGAAGCTTTCTTT
CAWSVSNTEAFF
>-|TRBV27|TRBJ2-3|-
TGTGCCAGCAGTTTCAACAGGGAGCCCACAGATACGCAGTATTTT
CASSFNREPTDTQYF
>-|TRBV18|TRBJ2-3|-
TGTGCCAGCTCACCAGTAACAGGTGGCACAGATACGCAGTATTTT
CASSPVTGGTDTQYF
>-|TRBV18|TRBJ2-7|-
TGTGCCAGCTCCCCCGGAGGGCACTCCTACGAGCAGTACTTC
CASSPGGHSYEQYF
>TRBD1|TRBV13|TRBJ1-1|-
TGTGCCAGCAGCTTAGTTATTGGGACAGGGGAAACTGAAGCTTTCTTT
CASSLVIGTGETEAFF
>TRBD1|TRBV29-1|TRBJ2-2|few
TGCAGCGCCAGACAGGGGACGGACACCGGGGAGCTGTTTTTT
CSARQGTDTGELFF
>TRBD2|TRBV27|TRBJ2-7|-
TGTGCCAGCAGTGAACTAGCGGGGGGGGGATACGAGCAGTACTTC
CASSELAGGGYEQYF
>TRBD1|TRBV15|TRBJ2-3|few
TGTGCCACCAAGAACCGGGACAGGGCCACAGATACGCAGTATTTT
CATKNRDRATDTQYF
>TRBD1|TRBV5-1|TRBJ1-3|-
TGCGCCAGCAGGTCCCAGGGGGCTGGAAACACCATATATTTT
CASRSQGAGNTIYF
>-|TRBV4-1|TRBJ2-3|-
TGCGCCAGCAGGAGGACTTTTCGGGCAGATACGCAGTATTTT
CASRRTFRADTQYF
>TRBD1|TRBV28|TRBJ2-7|-
TGTGCCAGCAGCTCGAATCCGGGACAGGTGACCTACGAGCAGTACTTC
CASSSNPGQVTYEQYF
>TRBD1|TRBV28|TRBJ2-1|-
TGTGCCAGCAGCCTGGGGGGACAGGGTATCGGGAATGAGCAGTTCTTC
CASSLGGQGIGNEQFF
>-|TRBV30|TRBJ2-5|-
TGTGCCCTCCAGGCATCGCAAGAGACCCAGTACTTC
CALQASQETQYF
>TRBD2|TRBV5-1|TRBJ2-5|-
TGCGCCAGCAGCCCCTCCCCGACTAGCGGGGGGGCGGGAGAGACCCAGTACTTC
CASSPSPTSGGAGETQYF
>-|TRBV14|TRBJ1-4|-
TGTGCCAGCAGCCAAGGAGGGTATAGTGAAAAACTGTTTTTT
CASSQGGYSEKLFF
>-|TRBV4-3|TRBJ1-2|-
TGCGCCAGCAGCCAAGATCTTAGCGGGCAGAGAGGCAACTATGGCTACACCTTC
CASSQDLSGQRGNYGYTF
>TRBD2|TRBV27|TRBJ2-1|-
TGTGCCAGCGGCACCCCACCTAGCGGGAACAATGAGCAGTTCTTC
CASGTPPSGNNEQFF
>TRBD2|TRBV6-5|TRBJ2-1|-
TGTGCCAGCAGTCTTCTAGCGGGGACATACAATGAGCAGTTCTTC
CASSLLAGTYNEQFF
>TRBD1|TRBV9|TRBJ2-3|-
TGTGCCAGCAGCCTCACGACAGGGGCTCTCACAGATACGCAGTATTTT
CASSLTTGALTDTQYF
>TRBD2|TRBV4-1|TRBJ2-1|-
TGCGCCAGCAGCCAGGGACGGGACGGCGGGGGGGCCAACTACAATGAGCAGTTCTTC
CASSQGRDGGGANYNEQFF
>-|TRBV4-1|TRBJ1-2|-
TGCGCCAGCAGCCAAGGGAGGACAGACCCGGATGGCTACACCTTC
CASSQGRTDPDGYTF
>TRBD1|TRBV28|TRBJ2-7|-
TGTGCCAGCAGCACGGGACAGGGACGATACGAGCAGTACTTC
CASSTGQGRYEQYF
>-|TRBV6-1|TRBJ2-1|-
TGTGCCAGCAGTGAAGCTAGTGGGGCTTCCTACAATGAGCAGTTCTTC
CASSEASGASYNEQFF
>-|TRBV9|TRBJ1-2|-
TGTGCCAGCAACCCGTCGGGAGGGGACTATGGCTACACCTTC
CASNPSGGDYGYTF
>TRBD1|TRBV5-1|TRBJ2-3|once
TGCGCCAGCAACGGACAGGGAGCTAGCACAGATACGCAGTATTTT
CASNGQGASTDTQYF
>-|TRBV27|TRBJ2-4|-
TGTGCCAGCAGTTTATCGGAGGGCCGGGCCAAAAACATTCAGTACTTC
CASSLSEGRAKNIQYF